This passage covers 13 T cell receptor beta chains from one sample sequenced in a study of T cells after yellow fever vaccination. TCRdb redid the calling of the 5' RACE reads with MiXCR, one entry per CDR3 protein. The table records roughly 190,000 distinct CDR3 sequences, 9.5% to 12% of them present only once. Sequencing was performed on CD8+ T cells sorted from PBMCs, taken 15 days after the yellow fever booster vaccination. These receptors all come from a man between 18 and 29 years old who received the YFV17D yellow fever vaccine.

This chain links TRBV6-9 with TRBJ2-7; D is unresolved. The CDR3 is 12 amino acids. Germline V CDR1 and CDR2: MNHGY, SVAAGI. Trimming left V 4 bases short and J 3 bases short, with 7 bases between. This CDR3 reads CASSSGNYEQYV. The CDR3 DNA follows: TGTGCCAGCAGTTCGGGCAACTACGAGCAGTACGTC.

This clonotype was observed a few times. This chain connects TRBV5-6 to TRBJ1-2; 10 bases agree with TRBD1. The CDR3 length is 16 residues. The V segment lost 5 bases and the J segment 7 bases; nucleotides outside the gene matches: 14. Germline V gives CDR1 SGHDT, CDR2 YYEEEE. The chain's CDR3 is CASSLRDRGLGVGYTF. CDR3 bases: TGTGCCAGCAGTTTACGGGACAGGGGACTTGGAGTTGGCTACACCTTC.

Only a few counts were recorded for this clonotype. The chain joins TRBV5-6 to TRBJ1-1; TRBD1 might be the D (6 bases). CDR3 size: 14 residues. V was clipped by 1 base and J by 6 bases, with 13 bases between them. Germline V gene sequence: CDR1 SGHDT, CDR2 YYEEEE. In DNA form, the CDR3 reads TGTGCCAGCAGCTTGATGGGCAGGGGATCTGAAGCTTTCTTT. Residues: CASSLMGRGSEAFF.

V gene TRBV3-1 combines with J gene TRBJ1-1, with TRBD1 matching 9 bases. V was clipped by 4 bases and J by 3 bases; unmatched bases: 6. Germline loops: CDR1 LGHDT, CDR2 YNNKEL (reference sequence). This CDR3 is 15 amino acids long. CDR3 residues: CASSPGTGRDTEAFF. In nucleotides, the CDR3 is TGTGCCAGCAGCCCGGGGACAGGGAGGGACACTGAAGCTTTCTTT.

The rearrangement links TRBV12-3 or TRBV12-4 to TRBJ2-1; tentatively, D is TRBD2 (6 bases). This CDR3 is 15 amino acids long. V was pared by 7 bases and J by 7 bases, with 20 bases between. CDR3 coding DNA: TGTGCCAGCACCAGACCGTCCAGCGGGCCGAATGAGCAGTTCTTC. The encoded protein is CASTRPSSGPNEQFF.

This clonotype turned up a few times. The chain carries TRBV24-1 and TRBJ2-1; D gene unclear. Germline loops: CDR1 KGHDR, CDR2 SFDVKD. CDR3 length equals 14 residues. The V end lost 9 bases, the J end lost 4 bases, and 15 bases lay between the germline ends. The CDR3 is CATSNGRFYNEQFF. The CDR3 coding sequence is TGTGCCACCTCAAACGGGCGATTTTACAATGAGCAGTTCTTC.

V and J are TRBV7-2 and TRBJ2-1; D is ambiguous. Trimming took 5 bases from V and 0 from J, leaving 11 bases between them. This CDR3 is 15 amino acids long. Germline CDR1 is SGHTA and CDR2 is FQGNSA. The chain's CDR3 is CASSKTPSSYNEQFF. CDR3 sequence (DNA): TGTGCCAGCAGCAAGACGCCAAGCTCCTACAATGAGCAGTTCTTC.

V gene TRBV7-3 combines with J gene TRBJ1-1; D unresolved. This CDR3 is 14 amino acids long. V was cut by 6 bases and J by 0 bases, with 11 bases left in between. From germline, CDR1 is SGHTA and CDR2 FQGTGA. The CDR3 DNA reads as TGTGCCAGCAGTAAGGAGGGCATGAACACTGAAGCTTTCTTT. Translating it yields CASSKEGMNTEAFF.

The rearrangement uses TRBV5-1 and TRBJ2-3; the D is unclear. Germline CDR1 and CDR2: SGHRS and YFSETQ. The CDR3 has 14 amino acids. Trimming removed 1 base from V and 0 bases from J, with 6 bases in between. CDR3 sequence: CASSLISSTDTQYF. DNA for the CDR3: TGCGCCAGCAGCTTGATTAGTAGCACAGATACGCAGTATTTT.

The rearrangement links TRBV7-3 to TRBJ2-6, with D hard to call. Deletions cut 0 bases from V and 4 bases from J, with 13 bases between. The CDR3 is made up of 17 amino acids. Germline values: CDR1 SGHTA, CDR2 FQGTGA. This chain's CDR3 is CASSLTLPDRGANVLTF. CDR3 sequence (DNA): TGTGCCAGCAGCTTAACGCTACCCGACCGGGGGGCCAACGTCCTGACTTTC.

This chain joins TRBV15 and TRBJ2-6; D might be TRBD2 (7 bases). The germline CDR1 and CDR2 sequences are LNHNV and YYDKDF (reference sequence). V was clipped by 5 bases and J by 2 bases, with 13 bases between them. This CDR3 contains 16 residues. CDR3 loop: CATSSGRGPGANVLTF. Written as DNA, the CDR3 is TGTGCCACCAGCTCCGGGCGGGGGCCTGGGGCCAACGTCCTGACTTTC.

The chain carries TRBV4-3 and TRBJ2-5, with 10 bases that match TRBD2. This CDR3 spans 16 amino acids. In germline, CDR1 is LGHNA, CDR2 YSLEER. V gave up 2 bases and J gave up 4 bases; unmatched junction bases: 7. The CDR3 is CASSQSGGAAAETQYF. The CDR3 DNA follows: TGCGCCAGCAGCCAAAGCGGGGGGGCCGCAGCAGAGACCCAGTACTTC.

In this sample, this clonotype turned up a few times. This chain links TRBV5-5 with TRBJ2-1, with D tentatively TRBD1 or TRBD2 (5 bases each). Deletions cut 0 bases from V and 1 base from J, with 8 bases between. The CDR3 totals 15 residues. Germline V gene lookup returns CDR1 SGHKS and CDR2 YYEKEE (reference sequence). Written as DNA, the CDR3 is TGTGCCAGCAGCTTGGACTGGGGGTCCTACAATGAGCAGTTCTTC. Protein: CASSLDWGSYNEQFF.